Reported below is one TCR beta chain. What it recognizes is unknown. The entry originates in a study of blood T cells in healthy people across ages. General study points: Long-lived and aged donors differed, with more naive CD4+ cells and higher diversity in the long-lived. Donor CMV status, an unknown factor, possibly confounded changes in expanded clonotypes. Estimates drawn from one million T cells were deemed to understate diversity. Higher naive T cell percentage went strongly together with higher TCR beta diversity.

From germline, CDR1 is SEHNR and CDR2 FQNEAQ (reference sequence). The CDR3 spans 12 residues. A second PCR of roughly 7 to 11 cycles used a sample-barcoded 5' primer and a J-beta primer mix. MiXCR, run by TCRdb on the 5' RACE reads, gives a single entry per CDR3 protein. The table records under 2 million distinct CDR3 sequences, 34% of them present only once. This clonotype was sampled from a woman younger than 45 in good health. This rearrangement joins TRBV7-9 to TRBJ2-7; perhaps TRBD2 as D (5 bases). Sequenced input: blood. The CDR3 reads CSNSPGTYEQYF. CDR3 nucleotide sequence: TGTTCCAACAGCCCGGGGACCTACGAGCAGTACTTC.